Below, one TCR beta chain is given with its context. Trimming left V 4 bases short and J 4 bases short, with 14 bases between. The CDR3 runs 14 residues. CDR1 is LNHDA and CDR2 is SQIVND in the germline V gene (reference sequence). These data are taken from a study of blood T cell repertoires in COVID-19. At the level of the study: The study drew acute and convalescent COVID-19 samples from the United States, Italy and Spain. The analysed material was cDNA or gDNA that came from T cells, B-cell-depleted T cells, or PBMCs.

In the source study's methods: Quantification of nucleated cells was approximated via reference gene primer amplification. The repertoire was sequenced with immunoSEQ multiplex PCR; TCRdb's copy has only in-frame clones and lacks some. V, J and clone size are taken as reported in that table, and D and trimming were inferred from the DNA itself. There are approximately 250,000 clones in the sample; around four fifths occur only once, and about 4.6% lies in the top ten. Sequencing was performed on peripheral blood. This chain connects TRBV19 to TRBJ2-7; D may be TRBD1 (5 bases). This clonotype was sampled from a man between 60 and 70 years old who had recovered from COVID-19. DNA for the CDR3: TGTGCCAGTAGTAGGGCAGGGTGGCGGTACGAGCAGTACTTC. Encoded protein: CASSRAGWRYEQYF.